The 6 T cell receptor beta chains below come from one sample, sequenced in a study of blood T cell repertoires in COVID-19. Assay used: immunoSEQ multiplex PCR; TCRdb lists only in-frame clones, some missing. The sample records around 200,000 clones, 85% being singletons. Sequenced sample: PBMCs or T cells enriched from blood (not recorded which). These receptors were obtained from a man aged 35 to 55 who had recovered from COVID-19.

V and J are TRBV9 and TRBJ2-5, with 9 bases identical to TRBD1. The CDR3 extends over 13 amino acids. V lost 4 bases, J lost 4 bases, and 2 bases stayed unmatched. CDR1 is SGDLS and CDR2 is YYNGEE in the germline V gene. This CDR3 is CASSSTGGETQYF. In nucleotides, the CDR3 is TGTGCCAGCAGCTCGACAGGGGGAGAGACCCAGTACTTC.

The chain has TRBV12-3 or TRBV12-4 and TRBJ2-5; TRBD1 is a possible D gene (6 bases). This CDR3 contains 13 residues. Between the trimmed V and J ends, which lost 1 base and 5 bases, there was a span of 8 bases. The CDR3, as DNA: TGTGCCAGCAGTTTAGACAGGGTCGAGACCCAGTACTTC. Translation gives CASSLDRVETQYF.

The V call is TRBV28, the J call TRBJ2-5; the match to TRBD2 covers 8 bases. The CDR3 totals 15 residues. From germline, CDR1 is MDHEN and CDR2 SYDVKM. V shed 2 bases, J shed 2 bases, and the junction held 4 bases outside the gene matches. CDR3 nucleotide sequence: TGTGCCAGCAGTTTAGGGACTAGACTACAAGAGACCCAGTACTTC. Encoded protein: CASSLGTRLQETQYF.

This clone was seen more than once but under ten times. The CDR3 DNA reads TGTGCCAGCAGCGTTACAGGGGGCTTCGGGACCGGGGAGCTGTTTTTT. Translation gives CASSVTGGFGTGELFF. The gene calls are TRBV7-9 and TRBJ2-2; 9 bases are a match to TRBD1. The CDR3 totals 16 residues. J gave up 5 bases and V 5 bases, and 9 bases lay outside the gene matches. Germline V gene sequence: CDR1 SEHNR, CDR2 FQNEAQ (reference sequence).

The chain uses TRBV7-9 and TRBJ2-3; 8 nucleotides match TRBD1. Germline V gene data show CDR1 as SEHNR and CDR2 as FQNEAQ (reference sequence). Germline trimming cut 1 base from V and 4 bases from J; bases unmatched to any gene: 10. The CDR3 sequence is 17 residues long. For the CDR3, the DNA is TGTGCCAGCAGCTTAGGCCCCGGACAGGGAGGTTCAGATACGCAGTATTTT. Its translation: CASSLGPGQGGSDTQYF.

This clone was observed a handful of times. The chain links TRBV10-3 to TRBJ2-7, with D possibly matching TRBD2 (6 bases). Trimming cost V 8 bases and J 2 bases, with 19 bases left between them. Per germline, CDR1 ENHRY and CDR2 SYGVKD. The length of the CDR3 is 15 residues. The CDR3 DNA follows: TGTGCCATCGGACGACGCGGGGTGGGCACCTACGAGCAGTACTTC. This gives the protein CAIGRRGVGTYEQYF.